The 21 T cell receptor beta chains below were found in one sample sequenced in a study of beta chain features in type 1 diabetes. Investigators reverse transcribed all isolated RNA, so they sequenced expressed TCRB transcripts. Clones were sequenced by immunoSEQ multiplex PCR, and TCRdb holds only the in-frame ones, with some missing. This sample carries hundreds of thousands of clones, 15% to 18% of them seen once, and the ten largest clones take under 0.095%. Sample: naive CD4+ T cells from blood. The receptors derive from a man aged 18-30 years in good health.

CDR3: CASSLPGQGKYEQYF. Written as DNA, the CDR3 is TGTGCCAGCAGCCTGCCGGGGCAGGGGAAGTACGAGCAGTACTTC. The chain uses TRBV7-6 and TRBJ2-7, with D perhaps matching TRBD1 (6 bases). Germline V gene data show CDR1 as SGHVS and CDR2 as FNYEAQ. The CDR3 consists of 15 residues. V dropped 5 bases and J dropped 4 bases, with 18 bases sitting between them.

Comments on this clone: The sample carries other DNA sequences with the same CDR3. The rearrangement uses TRBV5-1 and TRBJ1-5, with 10 bases that match TRBD1. From germline, CDR1 is SGHRS and CDR2 YFSETQ. V shed 2 bases and J 4 bases; nucleotides not matched to a gene: 3. CDR3 length: 15 amino acids. The CDR3 DNA is TGCGCCAGCAGCTTAGGGACAGGGGTTAATCAGCCCCAGCATTTT. It codes for CASSLGTGVNQPQHF. The full variable domain, completed using reference TRBV5-1 and TRBJ1-5, is KAGVTQTPRYLIKTRGQQVTLSCSPISGHRSVSWYQQTPGQGLQFLFEYFSETQRNKGNFPGRFSGRQFSNSRSEMNVSTLELGDSALYLCASSLGTGVNQPQHFGDGTRLSIL.

The chain has TRBV6-5 and TRBJ2-7; TRBD1 might be the D (7 bases). The CDR3 covers 15 residues. Germline CDR1 is MNHEY and CDR2 is SVGAGI. Trimming left V 7 bases short and J 0 bases short, with 16 bases between. In DNA form, the CDR3 reads TGTGCCAGCACCAGGGGGACGGGAGACTCCTACGAGCAGTACTTC. Translated, it gives CASTRGTGDSYEQYF.

The genes are TRBV4-3 and TRBJ2-7; D remains ambiguous. The CDR3 runs 16 residues. The V end was cut by 0 bases, the J end by 4 bases, with 16 bases between. The germline gives CDR1 LGHNA, CDR2 YSLEER. The CDR3 loop is CASSQDTLFDGYEQYF. The CDR3 DNA is TGCGCCAGCAGCCAAGATACCCTTTTCGACGGGTACGAGCAGTACTTC.

This clone was counted between two and nine times. V usage is TRBV4-1 and J usage is TRBJ2-1; 8 bases fit TRBD2. From germline, CDR1 is MGHRA and CDR2 YSYEKL. Trimming removed 1 base from V and 2 bases from J; junction bases left unmatched: 4. The CDR3 covers 16 residues. CDR3: CASSQASGSAYNEQFF. DNA of the CDR3: TGCGCCAGCAGCCAAGCGAGCGGGAGTGCCTACAATGAGCAGTTCTTC.

The gene calls are TRBV6-5 and TRBJ2-7; 7 bases are a match to TRBD1. This CDR3 contains 15 residues. Germline V gene data show CDR1 as MNHEY and CDR2 as SVGAGI. Germline trimming cut 6 bases from V and 3 bases from J; bases unmatched to any gene: 11. The CDR3 DNA reads as TGTGCCAGCAGGGTCTCTATTGGGACAGTCTACGAGCAGTACTTC. Translation: CASRVSIGTVYEQYF.

This chain connects TRBV7-9 to TRBJ2-1; 8 bases fit TRBD1. This CDR3 region has 15 residues. V dropped 0 bases and J dropped 5; count of bases not matched to a gene: 3. The germline V gene encodes CDR1 SEHNR and CDR2 FQNEAQ (reference sequence). CDR3 sequence (DNA): TGTGCCAGCAGCTTAGCCGACAGGGGTAACAATGAGCAGTTCTTC. Residues: CASSLADRGNNEQFF.

V gene TRBV19 combines with J gene TRBJ2-1; a possible D gene is TRBD1 (8 bases). Trimming took off 7 bases at V and 6 bases at J, with 19 bases between the two ends. The germline gives CDR1 LNHDA, CDR2 SQIVND (reference sequence). The CDR3 contains 15 residues. DNA for the CDR3: TGTGCCAGTAAGCGCCCCAACAGGGGGGGCAATGAGCAGTTCTTC. As protein: CASKRPNRGGNEQFF.

This sequence joins TRBV9 and TRBJ2-5; D is possibly TRBD2 (6 bases). This CDR3 comprises 12 residues. V was pared by 3 bases and J by 9 bases, with 12 bases between. Germline V gene lookup returns CDR1 SGDLS and CDR2 YYNGEE. The CDR3 DNA reads as TGTGCCAGCAGCGCCTCTCGCGGGGCCCAGTACTTC. Translating gives CASSASRGAQYF.

The sample holds a few counts of this clone. V is TRBV29-1 and J is TRBJ1-1; D perhaps matches TRBD1 (6 bases). Germline V CDR1 and CDR2: SQVTM, ANQGSEA. The CDR3 contains 12 residues. The V gene lost 4 bases and the J gene lost 5 bases, with 11 bases spanning the gap. The CDR3: CSVVQGQTEAFF. DNA for the CDR3: TGCAGCGTTGTACAGGGACAAACTGAAGCTTTCTTT.

This sequence joins TRBV5-1 and TRBJ2-1; the match to TRBD2 covers 14 bases. This CDR3 is built from 15 residues. Trimming at V came to 4 bases and at J to 6 bases, leaving 3 bases not matched to a gene. From germline, CDR1 is SGHRS and CDR2 YFSETQ. CDR3 in DNA: TGCGCCAGCAGCCCGACTAGCGGGAGGGTCAATGAGCAGTTCTTC. This sequence encodes CASSPTSGRVNEQFF.

This clone was seen only a few times. The chain has TRBV6-5 and TRBJ1-5; no definite D call. With 0 bases removed from V and 0 bases from J, the gap between germline ends came to 9 bases. The CDR3 has 16 residues. The germline CDR1 and CDR2 sequences are MNHEY and SVGAGI. The CDR3: CASSYSWQNSNQPQHF. In DNA form, the CDR3 reads TGTGCCAGCAGTTACTCTTGGCAGAATAGCAATCAGCCCCAGCATTTT.

In its sample, this clone was seen a few times. The V and J genes are TRBV7-2 and TRBJ2-5; 10 nucleotides align to TRBD1. CDR1 is SGHTA and CDR2 is FQGNSA in the germline V gene. CDR3 length equals 15 residues. V lost 5 bases to trimming and J lost 5 bases; unmatched junction nucleotides: 8. The CDR3: CASSRGQGKKETQYF. Written as DNA, the CDR3 is TGTGCCAGCAGCCGGGGACAGGGGAAGAAGGAGACCCAGTACTTC.

This clone was detected only a few times. The chain employs TRBV6-5 and TRBJ1-2; the D is unclear. Per the germline V gene, CDR1 is MNHEY and CDR2 is SVGAGI. Between the trimmed V and J ends, which lost 6 bases and 1 base, there was a span of 12 bases. The CDR3 contains 14 residues. The CDR3 DNA reads TGTGCCAGCAGCCCGGCCTATGATAACTATGGCTACACCTTC. It yields the protein CASSPAYDNYGYTF.

The table lists this clone with a few counts. The chain combines TRBV21-1 with TRBJ2-3. TRBV21-1 is assigned pseudogene status. This CDR3 region has 16 residues. The chain's CDR3 is CASSKVPGPDTDTQYF. The CDR3 region has the DNA TGTGCCAGCAGCAAAGTACCGGGACCAGACACAGATACGCAGTATTTT.

The gene calls are TRBV5-4 and TRBJ2-3; 7 bases match TRBD2. Trimming cost V 7 bases and J 2 bases; bases outside gene matches: 13. CDR3 size: 16 residues. In germline, CDR1 is SGHNT, CDR2 YYREEE (reference sequence). The CDR3 sequence: CASGPLSGRHTDTQYF. CDR3 DNA sequence: TGTGCCAGCGGGCCCCTGTCCGGGAGGCACACAGATACGCAGTATTTT.

In its sample, this clone was seen a few times. The rearrangement links TRBV2 to TRBJ2-7; 8 nucleotides agree with TRBD1. Germline V lookup: CDR1 SNHLY, CDR2 FYNNEI. The ends lost 4 bases at V and 2 bases at J; junction bases unmatched: 4. The CDR3 totals 14 residues. The CDR3 bases are TGTGCCAGCAGTGGACAGGGGCAGACCTACGAGCAGTACTTC. It encodes CASSGQGQTYEQYF.

There are a few counts of this clone. This sequence joins TRBV7-2 and TRBJ1-1, with D perhaps matching TRBD1 (5 bases). Per the germline V gene, CDR1 is SGHTA and CDR2 is FQGNSA. The CDR3 is 15 amino acids. The V gene lost 4 bases and the J gene lost 0 bases, with 12 bases spanning the gap. CDR3 region: CASSSRPGMNTEAFF. CDR3 coding DNA: TGTGCCAGCAGCTCGAGGCCAGGGATGAACACTGAAGCTTTCTTT.

This chain links TRBV30 with TRBJ2-5, with 11 bases identical to TRBD2. Per the germline V gene, CDR1 is GTSNPN and CDR2 is SVGIG (reference sequence). The CDR3 is made up of 17 amino acids. The trim removed 3 bases at V and 4 bases at J, leaving 13 bases unmatched. The CDR3 bases are TGTGCCTGGAGGGTAGGTGCTAGCGGGGGGATAAGAGAGACCCAGTACTTC. Translated, it gives CAWRVGASGGIRETQYF.

The gene calls are TRBV29-1 and TRBJ1-1, with 9 bases fitting TRBD1. V lost 6 bases, J lost 5 bases, and 4 bases stayed unmatched. CDR3 size: 12 residues. CDR1 SQVTM and CDR2 ANQGSEA come from the germline V gene. The CDR3 reads CSVGQGVTEAFF. The DNA for the CDR3 is TGCAGCGTGGGACAGGGTGTAACTGAAGCTTTCTTT. Using reference TRBV29-1 and TRBJ1-1 for the parts outside the CDR3, the full variable domain is SAVISQKPSRDICQRGTSLTIQCQVDSQVTMMFWYRQQPGQSLTLIATANQGSEATYESGFVIDKFPISRPNLTFSTLTVSNMSPEDSSIYLCSVGQGVTEAFFGQGTRLTVV.

V usage is TRBV25-1 and J usage is TRBJ2-2; D may be TRBD1 (5 bases). The CDR3 is made up of 16 amino acids. The germline V gene has CDR1 MGHDK and CDR2 SYGVNS. V lost 4 bases and J lost 1, with 13 bases in between. CDR3 sequence: CASSVSGRVNTGELFF. The DNA of the CDR3 is TGTGCCAGCAGTGTTTCCGGCAGGGTGAACACCGGGGAGCTGTTTTTT.